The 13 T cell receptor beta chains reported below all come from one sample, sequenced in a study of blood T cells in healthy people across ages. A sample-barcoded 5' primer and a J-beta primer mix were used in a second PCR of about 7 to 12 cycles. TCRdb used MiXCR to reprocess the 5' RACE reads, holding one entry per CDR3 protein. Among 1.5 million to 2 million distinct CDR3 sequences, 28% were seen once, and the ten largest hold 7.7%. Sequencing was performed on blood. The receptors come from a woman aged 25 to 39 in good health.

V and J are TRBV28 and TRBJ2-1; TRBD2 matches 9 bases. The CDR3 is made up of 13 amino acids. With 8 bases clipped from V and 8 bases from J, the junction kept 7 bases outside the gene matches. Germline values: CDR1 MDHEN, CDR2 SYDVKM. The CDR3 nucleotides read TGTGCCAGCGGCGAGCGGGGGGCTGATGAGCAGTTCTTC. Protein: CASGERGADEQFF.

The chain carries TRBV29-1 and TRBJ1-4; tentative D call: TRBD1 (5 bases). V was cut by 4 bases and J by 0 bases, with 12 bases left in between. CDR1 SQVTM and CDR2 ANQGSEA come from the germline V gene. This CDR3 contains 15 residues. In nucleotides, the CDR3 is TGCAGCGTTGCCGGGACTCCCGCAACTAATGAAAAACTGTTTTTT. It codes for CSVAGTPATNEKLFF.

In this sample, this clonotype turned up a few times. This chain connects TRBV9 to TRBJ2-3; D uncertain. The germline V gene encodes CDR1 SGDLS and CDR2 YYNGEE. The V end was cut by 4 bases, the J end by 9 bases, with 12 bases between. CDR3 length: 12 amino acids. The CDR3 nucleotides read TGTGCCAGCAGCCCCCGATGGCCCACGCAGTATTTT. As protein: CASSPRWPTQYF.

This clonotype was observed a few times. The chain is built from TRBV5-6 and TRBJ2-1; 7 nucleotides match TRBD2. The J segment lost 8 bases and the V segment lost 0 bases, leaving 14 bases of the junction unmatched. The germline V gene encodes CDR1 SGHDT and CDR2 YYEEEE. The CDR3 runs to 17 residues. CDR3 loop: CASSLARVAGALHEQFF. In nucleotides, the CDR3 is TGTGCCAGCAGCTTGGCCCGGGTGGCGGGAGCCCTGCATGAGCAGTTCTTC. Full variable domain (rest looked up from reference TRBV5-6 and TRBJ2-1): DAGVTQSPTHLIKTRGQQVTLRCSPKSGHDTVSWYQQALGQGPQFIFQYYEEEERQRGNFPDRFSGHQFPNYSSELNVNALLLGDSALYLCASSLARVAGALHEQFFGPGTRLTVL.

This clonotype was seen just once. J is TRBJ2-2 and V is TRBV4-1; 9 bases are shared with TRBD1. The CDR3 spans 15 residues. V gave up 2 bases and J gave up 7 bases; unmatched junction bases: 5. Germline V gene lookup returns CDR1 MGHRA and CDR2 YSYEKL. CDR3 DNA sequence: TGCGCCAGCAGCCAACCGGGACAGGGAAGCGGGGAGCTGTTTTTT. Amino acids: CASSQPGQGSGELFF.

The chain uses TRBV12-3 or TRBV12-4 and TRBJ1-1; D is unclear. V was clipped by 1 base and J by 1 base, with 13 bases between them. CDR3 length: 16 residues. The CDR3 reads CASSLGARMSNTEAFF. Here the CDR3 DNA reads TGTGCCAGCAGTTTAGGGGCCAGAATGTCGAACACTGAAGCTTTCTTT.

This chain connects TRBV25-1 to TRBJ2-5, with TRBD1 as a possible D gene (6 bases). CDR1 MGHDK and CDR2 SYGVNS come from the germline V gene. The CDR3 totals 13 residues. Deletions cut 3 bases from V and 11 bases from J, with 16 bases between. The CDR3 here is CASSDSQGDEQYF. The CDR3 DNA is TGTGCCAGCAGTGATTCACAGGGCGATGAGCAGTACTTC.

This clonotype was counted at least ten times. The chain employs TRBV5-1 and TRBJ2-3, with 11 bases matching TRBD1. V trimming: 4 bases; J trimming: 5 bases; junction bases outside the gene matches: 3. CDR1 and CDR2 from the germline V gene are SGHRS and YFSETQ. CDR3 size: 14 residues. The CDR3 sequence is CASSLGTGGDTQYF. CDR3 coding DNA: TGCGCCAGCAGCCTGGGGACAGGGGGAGATACGCAGTATTTT.

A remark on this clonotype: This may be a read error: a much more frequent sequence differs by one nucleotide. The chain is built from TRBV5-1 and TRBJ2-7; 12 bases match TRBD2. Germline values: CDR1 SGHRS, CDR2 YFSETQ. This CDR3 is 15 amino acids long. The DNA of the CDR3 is TGCGTCAGCAGCTCGAACACCGGACTAGCGGGGAAACAGTACTTC. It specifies CVSSSNTGLAGKQYF.

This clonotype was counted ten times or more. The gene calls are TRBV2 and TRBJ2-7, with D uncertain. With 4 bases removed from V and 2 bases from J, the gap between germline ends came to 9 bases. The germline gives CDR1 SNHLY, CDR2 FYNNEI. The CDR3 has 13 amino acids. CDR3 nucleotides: TGTGCCAGCAGTGTAGGAGTTGCCTACGAGCAGTACTTC. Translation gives CASSVGVAYEQYF.

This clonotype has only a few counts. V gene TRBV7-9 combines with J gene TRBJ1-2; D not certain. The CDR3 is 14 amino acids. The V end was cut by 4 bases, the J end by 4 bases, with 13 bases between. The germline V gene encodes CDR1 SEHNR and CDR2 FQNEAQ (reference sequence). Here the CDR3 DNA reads TGTGCCAGCAGCTCAGCTACACGGACCTATGGCTACACCTTC. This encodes CASSSATRTYGYTF.

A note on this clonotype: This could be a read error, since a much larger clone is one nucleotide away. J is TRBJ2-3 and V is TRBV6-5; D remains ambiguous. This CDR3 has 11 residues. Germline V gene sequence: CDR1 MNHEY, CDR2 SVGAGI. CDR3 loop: CASRSPDTRYF. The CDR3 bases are TGTGCCAGCAGATCACCAGATACGCGGTATTTT.

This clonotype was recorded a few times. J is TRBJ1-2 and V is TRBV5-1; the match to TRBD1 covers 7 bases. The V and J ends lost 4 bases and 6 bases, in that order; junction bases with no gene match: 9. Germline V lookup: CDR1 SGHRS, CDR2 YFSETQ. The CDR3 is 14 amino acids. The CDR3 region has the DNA TGCGCCAGCAGCGGAAGACAGGGAGCCGATGGCTACACCTTC. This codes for CASSGRQGADGYTF.